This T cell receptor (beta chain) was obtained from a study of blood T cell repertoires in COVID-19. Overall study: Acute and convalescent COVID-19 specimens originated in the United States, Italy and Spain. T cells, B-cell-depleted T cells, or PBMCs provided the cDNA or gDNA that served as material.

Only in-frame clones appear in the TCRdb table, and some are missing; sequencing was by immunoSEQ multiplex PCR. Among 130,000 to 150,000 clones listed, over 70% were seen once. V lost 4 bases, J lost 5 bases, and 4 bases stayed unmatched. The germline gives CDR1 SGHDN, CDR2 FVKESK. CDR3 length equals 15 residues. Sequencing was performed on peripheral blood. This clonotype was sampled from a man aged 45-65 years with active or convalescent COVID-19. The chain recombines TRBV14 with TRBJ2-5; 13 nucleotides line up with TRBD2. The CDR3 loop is CASSPGLAGVETQYF. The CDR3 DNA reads TGTGCCAGCAGCCCAGGACTAGCGGGAGTTGAGACCCAGTACTTC.